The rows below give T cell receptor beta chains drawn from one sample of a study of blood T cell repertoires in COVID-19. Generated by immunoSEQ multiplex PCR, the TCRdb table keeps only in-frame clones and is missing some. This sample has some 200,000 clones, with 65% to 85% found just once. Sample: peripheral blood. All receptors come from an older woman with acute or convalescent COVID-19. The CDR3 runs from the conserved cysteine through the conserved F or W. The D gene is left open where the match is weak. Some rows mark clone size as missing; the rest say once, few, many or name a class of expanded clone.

CASRPQGPLNTGELFF,TGCGCCAGCAGACCTCAGGGTCCTCTGAACACCGGGGAGCTGTTTTTT,TRBJ2-2,.,.,TRBV5-1
CAGSRPDRSENEKLFF,TGCGCCGGCAGCCGGCCCGACAGGTCGGAAAATGAAAAACTGTTTTTT,TRBJ1-4,.,.,TRBV4-1
CASSLGDRSTEAFF,TGTGCCAGCAGTTTGGGGGACAGGTCCACTGAAGCTTTCTTT,TRBJ1-1,TRBD1,once,TRBV27
CASETRGYQPQHF,TGTGCCAGCGAGACGAGAGGTTATCAGCCCCAGCATTTT,TRBJ1-5,.,.,TRBV6-5
CAAGSGNTGELFF,TGTGCCGCGGGGTCGGGGAACACCGGGGAGCTGTTTTTT,TRBJ2-2,.,.,TRBV7-8
CASSQQQDSNQPQHF,TGCGCCAGCAGCCAACAACAGGATAGCAATCAGCCCCAGCATTTT,TRBJ1-5,.,.,TRBV4-1
CASKTGTASNQPQHF,TGTGCCAGTAAAACGGGGACAGCTAGCAATCAGCCCCAGCATTTT,TRBJ1-5,TRBD1,.,TRBV19
CSASWNTEAFF,TGCAGTGCTAGCTGGAACACTGAAGCTTTCTTT,TRBJ1-1,.,.,TRBV20-1
CASSRLAVLNEQFF,TGTGCCAGCAGTAGACTAGCGGTGCTCAATGAGCAGTTCTTC,TRBJ2-1,TRBD2,few,TRBV2
CASSEVGGAPYGYTF,TGTGCCAGCAGCGAGGTTGGGGGGGCCCCTTATGGCTACACCTTC,TRBJ1-2,.,.,TRBV7-9
CASSLTGLYGYTF,TGCGCCAGCAGCTTAACAGGATTATATGGCTACACCTTC,TRBJ1-2,.,.,TRBV5-1
CASSSGGYTEAFF,TGTGCCAGCAGCTCAGGGGGTTACACTGAAGCTTTCTTT,TRBJ1-1,TRBD1,few,TRBV6-5
CASSSDRAVRQYF,TGTGCCAGCAGCTCCGACAGGGCAGTACGGCAGTACTTC,TRBJ2-7,TRBD1,.,TRBV7-2
CASKMEVDRDSGNTIYF,TGTGCCAGCAAAATGGAGGTCGACAGGGACTCTGGAAACACCATATATTTT,TRBJ1-3,TRBD1,.,TRBV5-5
CASSRDRSYEQYF,TGTGCCAGCAGCCGGGACAGAAGCTACGAGCAGTACTTC,TRBJ2-7,TRBD1,.,TRBV6-5
CASSVRGRDTEAFF,TGTGCCAGCAGCGTCCGGGGTCGAGACACTGAAGCTTTCTTT,TRBJ1-1,.,.,TRBV9
CASSQDLGQGVTEAFF,TGTGCCAGCAGCCAAGATCTGGGACAGGGGGTAACTGAAGCTTTCTTT,TRBJ1-1,TRBD1,.,TRBV14
CASSQGLSGQGPSDGYTF,TGTGCCAGCAGCCAAGGCCTCTCGGGACAGGGGCCCTCTGATGGCTACACCTTC,TRBJ1-2,TRBD1,.,TRBV3-1/TRBV3-2
CASSSTPGGAGGNTIYF,TGTGCCAGCAGTTCGACTCCAGGGGGCGCGGGGGGAAACACCATATATTTT,TRBJ1-3,TRBD1,.,TRBV28
CASSQDRRTEAFF,TGTGCCAGCAGCCAAGACAGGCGCACTGAAGCTTTCTTT,TRBJ1-1,.,.,TRBV4-2